One sample yielded the 31 T cell receptor beta chains listed below, sequenced in a study of T cell changes during pregnancy in multiple sclerosis. Sequencing was performed with immunoSEQ multiplex PCR; in TCRdb, only in-frame clones are kept and a portion is missing. The top ten clones hold 3% to 4.5% of a sample with approximately 61,000 clones, less than 95% of them seen once. The sequences come from peripheral blood, collected after pregnancy. Receptors originate from a female donor in good health, enrolled as a control in a pregnancy study.

This chain links TRBV7-2 with TRBJ2-3; 14 positions match TRBD2. This CDR3 spans 16 amino acids. J was trimmed by 4 bases and V by 2 bases; bases with no gene match: 2. Per the germline V gene, CDR1 is SGHTA and CDR2 is FQGNSA. The CDR3 sequence: CASSLLTSGGADTQYF. The CDR3, as DNA: TGTGCCAGCAGCTTACTGACTAGCGGGGGGGCAGATACGCAGTATTTT.

The chain carries TRBV5-5 and TRBJ2-3; D gene unclear. Looked up from germline, CDR1 is SGHKS and CDR2 is YYEKEE (reference sequence). The CDR3 is made up of 14 amino acids. V was trimmed by 0 bases and J by 1 base, leaving 6 bases between them. The CDR3 protein is CASSLVDRTDTQYF. The CDR3 DNA reads as TGTGCCAGCAGCTTGGTAGATCGCACAGATACGCAGTATTTT.

This chain connects TRBV30 to TRBJ1-2; D gene uncertain. The CDR3 contains 14 residues. In germline, CDR1 is GTSNPN, CDR2 SVGIG (reference sequence). The germline V and J ends were trimmed by 2 bases and 4 bases, with 14 bases remaining between them. Written as DNA, the CDR3 is TGTGCCTGGAGTTTGGCAGGAAAACCCTATGGCTACACCTTC. This gives the protein CAWSLAGKPYGYTF.

The chain has TRBV30 and TRBJ1-1; TRBD1 matches 8 bases. In germline, CDR1 is GTSNPN, CDR2 SVGIG (reference sequence). There are 14 residues in the CDR3. Unmatched junction bases numbered 8, after V lost 2 bases and J lost 6 bases. CDR3 sequence reads: CAWSWTGLEAEAFF. In nucleotides, the CDR3 is TGTGCCTGGAGTTGGACAGGGCTAGAGGCTGAAGCTTTCTTT.

The chain couples TRBV7-2 to TRBJ1-6; 7 bases line up with TRBD1. Germline CDR1 reads SGHTA; CDR2 reads FQGNSA. With 2 bases clipped from V and 10 bases from J, the junction kept 8 bases outside the gene matches. The CDR3 totals 15 residues. The CDR3 DNA follows: TGTGCCAGCAGCTTATCGGGGACAGCCAACTCACCCCTCCACTTT. Amino acid sequence: CASSLSGTANSPLHF.

The chain has TRBV7-2 and TRBJ2-1; 7 positions agree with TRBD2. The germline V gene encodes CDR1 SGHTA and CDR2 FQGNSA. With V trimmed by 4 bases and J by 5 bases, 8 bases remained unmatched. This CDR3 is built from 15 residues. The CDR3 nucleotides read TGTGCCAGCAGCTCCCGAGGGCTAGCGGACAATGAGCAGTTCTTC. It specifies CASSSRGLADNEQFF.

The chain uses TRBV9 and TRBJ2-2; TRBD2 agrees at 11 bases. J gave up 4 bases and V 4 bases, and 6 bases lay outside the gene matches. The CDR3 covers 16 residues. Germline V CDR1 and CDR2: SGDLS, YYNGEE. Here the CDR3 DNA reads TGTGCCAGCAGCACCCGTAGCGGGGGGGCCACCGGGGAGCTGTTTTTT. Amino acids: CASSTRSGGATGELFF.

This chain uses TRBV7-9 with TRBJ2-3; 8 bases agree with TRBD2. CDR3 length equals 18 residues. Germline loops: CDR1 SEHNR, CDR2 FQNEAQ (reference sequence). Losses at the gene ends were 1 base for V and 6 bases for J; bases not matched to a gene: 15. The CDR3 sequence is CASSLVRGGASLTDTQYF. For the CDR3, the DNA is TGTGCCAGCAGCTTAGTCCGGGGGGGAGCTTCTTTGACCGATACGCAGTATTTT.

The chain's CDR3 is CASSVDGGGTEAFF. In DNA, the CDR3 is TGTGCCAGCAGCGTCGACGGCGGGGGCACTGAAGCTTTCTTT. The chain carries TRBV2 and TRBJ1-1; D may be TRBD1 (5 bases). Trimming pared 6 bases from V and 4 bases from J, leaving 15 bases between. CDR1 is SNHLY and CDR2 is FYNNEI in the germline V gene. The length of the CDR3 is 14 residues. Drawing the rest from reference TRBV2 and TRBJ1-1, the complete variable domain is EPEVTQTPSHQVTQMGQEVILRCVPISNHLYFYWYRQILGQKVEFLVSFYNNEISEKSEIFDDQFSVERPDGSNFTLKIRSTKLEDSAMYFCASSVDGGGTEAFFGQGTRLTVV.

V and J are TRBV7-9 and TRBJ1-4; maybe TRBD1 (6 bases). CDR3 length: 14 amino acids. V was clipped by 4 bases and J by 4 bases, with 10 bases between them. Germline V gene lookup returns CDR1 SEHNR and CDR2 FQNEAQ (reference sequence). The CDR3 region has the DNA TGTGCCAGCAGCTCTAGGGGGAGTAATGAAAAACTGTTTTTT. This translates into CASSSRGSNEKLFF.

This chain connects TRBV6-1 to TRBJ1-1; 10 nucleotides match TRBD1. The CDR3 loop spans 12 amino acids. Trimming took 10 bases from V and 5 from J; bases not matched to a gene: 4. Germline V gives CDR1 MNHNS, CDR2 SASEGT. CDR3 sequence (DNA): TGTGCCACGCGGACAGGGGGGACTGAAGCTTTCTTT. It translates to CATRTGGTEAFF.

The rearrangement links TRBV5-4 to TRBJ2-2, with D possibly TRBD1 on 6 matching bases. V was trimmed by 4 bases and J by 5 bases, leaving 18 bases between them. The CDR3 consists of 16 residues. Germline CDR1 SGHNT, CDR2 YYREEE (reference sequence). In DNA form, the CDR3 reads TGTGCCAGCAGCCTCCGGGCCTCAAGGGGGACCGGGGAGCTGTTTTTT. This codes for CASSLRASRGTGELFF.

J is TRBJ2-1 and V is TRBV2, with 11 bases matching TRBD2. The trim removed 3 bases at V and 7 bases at J, leaving 14 bases unmatched. The CDR3 extends over 18 amino acids. Per the germline V gene, CDR1 is SNHLY and CDR2 is FYNNEI. As DNA, the CDR3 is TGTGCCAGCAGTGACCCCGGGCTAGCGGGAGGCTCCGTGAATGAGCAGTTCTTC. Translated: CASSDPGLAGGSVNEQFF.

This chain joins TRBV11-3 and TRBJ2-7, with TRBD1 matching over 10 bases. The J segment lost 7 bases and the V segment lost 7 bases, leaving 7 bases of the junction unmatched. This CDR3 comprises 13 residues. Germline lookup yields CDR1 SGHNT and CDR2 YENEEA. For the CDR3, the DNA is TGTGCCAGCACCTCCCGGACAGGGGGAGAGCAGTACTTC. This translates into CASTSRTGGEQYF. Supplemented by reference TRBV11-3 and TRBJ2-7, the full variable domain reads EAGVVQSPRYKIIEKKQPVAFWCNPISGHNTLYWYLQNLGQGPELLIRYENEEAVDDSQLPKDRFSAERLKGVDSTLKIQPAELGDSAVYLCASTSRTGGEQYFGPGTRLTVT.

This clone came up once. CDR3 sequence: CASSLNSGGGTDTQYF. The CDR3 DNA sequence: TGCGCCAGCAGCCTTAATAGCGGGGGGGGCACAGATACGCAGTATTTT. The J gene is TRBJ2-3, the V gene TRBV5-1; 11 bases fit TRBD2. The V gene's germline CDR1 is SGHRS and CDR2 YFSETQ. There are 16 residues in the CDR3. V gave up 4 bases and J gave up 1 base; unmatched junction bases: 5.

This clone was detected once. This CDR3 reads CASSLPSTSGSTGELFF. CDR3 bases: TGTGCCAGCAGCTTGCCCTCGACTAGCGGGAGTACTGGGGAGCTGTTTTTT. The chain joins TRBV7-9 to TRBJ2-2; 12 bases align to TRBD2. Unmatched junction bases numbered 10, after V lost 3 bases and J lost 8 bases. Germline CDR1 reads SEHNR; CDR2 reads FQNEAQ (reference sequence). This CDR3 is built from 17 residues. Full variable domain (remainder filled in from reference TRBV7-9 and TRBJ2-2): DTGVSQNPRHKITKRGQNVTFRCDPISEHNRLYWYRQTLGQGPEFLTYFQNEAQLEKSRLLSDRFSAERPKGSFSTLEIQRTEQGDSAMYLCASSLPSTSGSTGELFFGEGSRLTVL.

This clone has a handful of counts. The chain joins TRBV10-3 to TRBJ2-3; 12 bases are shared with TRBD2. The CDR3 is made up of 16 amino acids. V shed 6 bases and J 4 bases; nucleotides not matched to a gene: 8. The germline V gene has CDR1 ENHRY and CDR2 SYGVKD. The DNA for the CDR3 is TGTGCCATCAGGGCGACTAGCGGGAGAGGCGCAGATACGCAGTATTTT. This sequence encodes CAIRATSGRGADTQYF.

The chain links TRBV5-6 to TRBJ2-7, with TRBD2 as a possible D gene (6 bases). CDR1 SGHDT and CDR2 YYEEEE come from the germline V gene. This CDR3 is built from 14 residues. Deletions cut 2 bases from V and 7 bases from J, with 16 bases between. CDR3 bases: TGTGCCAGCAGCTTAGGGGCCCTAGCGAAGGAGCAGTACTTC. It specifies CASSLGALAKEQYF.

The gene calls are TRBV4-3 and TRBJ2-3, with 12 bases aligning to TRBD2. The length of the CDR3 is 20 residues. V shed 0 bases and J 1 base; nucleotides not matched to a gene: 11. Germline V gene sequence: CDR1 LGHNA, CDR2 YSLEER. The DNA for the CDR3 is TGCGCCAGCAGCCAAGAGAGGCTAGCGGGAGGGCCGTTCGGCACAGATACGCAGTATTTT. Protein: CASSQERLAGGPFGTDTQYF.

J is TRBJ1-2 and V is TRBV28, with D possibly TRBD1 on 6 matching bases. CDR3 length equals 15 residues. V dropped 6 bases and J dropped 0 bases, with 14 bases sitting between them. The germline CDR1 and CDR2 sequences are MDHEN and SYDVKM. The CDR3 loop is CASSPAGTTNYGYTF. The DNA for the CDR3 is TGTGCCAGCAGCCCTGCCGGGACAACTAACTATGGCTACACCTTC.

The V call is TRBV5-8, the J call TRBJ2-6; the D is unclear. CDR3 length equals 14 residues. Germline V gives CDR1 SGHTS, CDR2 YDEGEE. Trimming pared 6 bases from V and 4 bases from J, leaving 11 bases between. As DNA, the CDR3 is TGTGCCAGCACCCCCCGGAGAGGGGCCAACGTCCTGACTTTC. This gives the protein CASTPRRGANVLTF. The full variable domain, rest sourced from reference TRBV5-8 and TRBJ2-6, is EAGVTQSPTHLIKTRGQQATLRCSPISGHTSVYWYQQALGLGLQFLLWYDEGEERNRGNFPPRFSGRQFPNYSSELNVNALELEDSALYLCASTPRRGANVLTFGAGSRLTVL.

The chain carries TRBV2 and TRBJ1-2; D ambiguous. V lost 4 bases to trimming and J lost 4 bases, with 13 bases between them. There are 14 residues in the CDR3. Germline values: CDR1 SNHLY, CDR2 FYNNEI. The CDR3 protein is CASSALAGIYGYTF. DNA of the CDR3: TGTGCCAGCAGTGCCCTCGCGGGGATCTATGGCTACACCTTC.

CDR3: CSVKGPSGGAFYNEQFF. The CDR3 nucleotides read TGCAGCGTTAAAGGCCCTAGCGGGGGGGCTTTTTACAATGAGCAGTTCTTC. The chain carries TRBV29-1 and TRBJ2-1; 12 nucleotides match TRBD2. The CDR3 spans 17 residues. The germline CDR1 and CDR2 sequences are SQVTM and ANQGSEA. The V segment lost 5 bases and the J segment 4 bases; nucleotides outside the gene matches: 12.

This rearrangement joins TRBV5-4 to TRBJ2-7; 9 positions match TRBD2. The CDR3 is made up of 16 amino acids. V dropped 4 bases and J dropped 5; count of bases not matched to a gene: 13. CDR1 is SGHNT and CDR2 is YYREEE in the germline V gene (reference sequence). CDR3 residues: CASSPGGASGTHEQYF. In nucleotides, the CDR3 is TGTGCCAGCAGCCCGGGGGGGGCTAGCGGGACCCACGAGCAGTACTTC. The whole variable domain, remainder taken from reference TRBV5-4 and TRBJ2-7, is ETGVTQSPTHLIKTRGQQVTLRCSSQSGHNTVSWYQQALGQGPQFIFQYYREEENGRGNFPPRFSGLQFPNYSSELNVNALELDDSALYLCASSPGGASGTHEQYFGPGTRLTVT.

CDR3 DNA sequence: TGTGCCAGTAGGGACAGAAACAATGAGCAGTTCTTC. It specifies CASRDRNNEQFF. The V call is TRBV19, the J call TRBJ2-1; D may be TRBD1 (6 bases). The CDR3 loop spans 12 amino acids. Looked up from germline, CDR1 is LNHDA and CDR2 is SQIVND (reference sequence). Trimming cost V 6 bases and J 5 bases, with 8 bases left between them.

The chain joins TRBV5-1 to TRBJ2-1; weak D call: TRBD2 (5 bases). V was pared by 2 bases and J by 4 bases, with 10 bases between. CDR1 and CDR2 (germline): SGHRS, YFSETQ. The CDR3 is made up of 14 amino acids. CDR3 loop: CASSLFREYNEQFF. In nucleotides, the CDR3 is TGCGCCAGCAGCTTATTCCGGGAATACAATGAGCAGTTCTTC.

This chain uses TRBV2 with TRBJ2-7, with 9 nucleotides matching TRBD1. The V gene's germline CDR1 is SNHLY and CDR2 FYNNEI. J lost 6 bases, V lost 6 bases, and 9 bases had no gene match. This CDR3 spans 14 amino acids. The CDR3 spells CASRESGTGTEQYF. The CDR3 DNA sequence: TGTGCCAGCAGAGAATCCGGGACAGGGACCGAGCAGTACTTC.

The chain carries TRBV4-1 and TRBJ2-5; perhaps TRBD1 as D (5 bases). The CDR3 is 18 amino acids. CDR1 is MGHRA, CDR2 YSYEKL, per germline. V was cut by 1 base and J by 0 bases, with 18 bases left in between. DNA of the CDR3: TGCGCCAGCAGCCAAGGAGAAGCAGGGATTTGGTACCAAGAGACCCAGTACTTC. Amino acid sequence: CASSQGEAGIWYQETQYF.

The V and J genes are TRBV19 and TRBJ2-6; the D gene is possibly TRBD1 (6 bases). The CDR3 runs 16 residues. V lost 7 bases, J lost 1 base, and 14 bases lay in between. Germline CDR1 is LNHDA and CDR2 is SQIVND (reference sequence). The CDR3 nucleotides read TGTGCCAGTATCGACAGGAGACTTTCTGGGGCCAACGTCCTGACTTTC. It translates to CASIDRRLSGANVLTF.

J is TRBJ2-2 and V is TRBV6-1, with 7 bases aligning to TRBD2. The V segment lost 6 bases and the J segment 4 bases; nucleotides outside the gene matches: 2. Germline V gene sequence: CDR1 MNHNS, CDR2 SASEGT. The CDR3 contains 13 residues. As DNA, the CDR3 is TGTGCCAGCAGCTCTAGCGGCACCGGGGAGCTGTTTTTT. Protein sequence: CASSSSGTGELFF.

The chain recombines TRBV19 with TRBJ1-5; D is perhaps TRBD1 (5 bases). Germline V gene data show CDR1 as LNHDA and CDR2 as SQIVND (reference sequence). This CDR3 comprises 16 residues. Deletions cut 3 bases from V and 0 bases from J, with 12 bases between. CDR3 region: CASSMSRQSSNQPQHF. CDR3 in DNA: TGTGCCAGTAGTATGAGTAGACAGTCTAGCAATCAGCCCCAGCATTTT.